This T cell receptor beta chain was documented in a study of shared clonotypes between healthy human individuals. Generated by immunoSEQ multiplex PCR, the TCRdb table keeps only in-frame clones and is missing some. Among approximately 2.5 million clones listed, 93% were seen once. Material for sequencing was naive CD4+ T cells from PBMCs. As for subset: CD45RA+ positively selected. The TCR was taken from a man younger than 35 in good health. Some clones in this sample may be carry-over from other donors' samples.

In nucleotides, the CDR3 is TGTGCCAGCAGTGAAGCCAAGATCTATGGCTACACCTTC. Its translation is CASSEAKIYGYTF. The rearrangement links TRBV6-1 to TRBJ1-2; no reliable D call. Germline CDR1 is MNHNS and CDR2 is SASEGT. The CDR3 covers 13 residues. V shed 0 bases and J shed 4 bases, with 6 bases lying between them.